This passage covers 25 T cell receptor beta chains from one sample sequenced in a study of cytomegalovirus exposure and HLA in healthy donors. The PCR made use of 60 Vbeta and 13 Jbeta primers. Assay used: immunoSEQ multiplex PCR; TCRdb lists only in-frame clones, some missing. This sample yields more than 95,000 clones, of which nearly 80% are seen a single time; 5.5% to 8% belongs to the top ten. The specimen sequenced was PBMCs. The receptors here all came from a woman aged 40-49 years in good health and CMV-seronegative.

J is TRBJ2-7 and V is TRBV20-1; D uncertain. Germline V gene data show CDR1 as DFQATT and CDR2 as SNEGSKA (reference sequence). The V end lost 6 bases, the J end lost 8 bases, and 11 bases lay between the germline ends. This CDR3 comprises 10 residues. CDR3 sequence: CSALSPQQYF. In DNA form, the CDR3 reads TGCAGTGCCCTTAGTCCACAGCAGTACTTC.

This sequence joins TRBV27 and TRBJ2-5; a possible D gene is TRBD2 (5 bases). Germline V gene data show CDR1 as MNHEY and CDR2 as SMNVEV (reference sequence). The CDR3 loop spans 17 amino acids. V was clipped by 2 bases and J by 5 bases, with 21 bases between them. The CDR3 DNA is TGTGCCAGCAGTTTAAATTCCGTAGGAGGCTTGTGGGAGACCCAGTACTTC. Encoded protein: CASSLNSVGGLWETQYF.

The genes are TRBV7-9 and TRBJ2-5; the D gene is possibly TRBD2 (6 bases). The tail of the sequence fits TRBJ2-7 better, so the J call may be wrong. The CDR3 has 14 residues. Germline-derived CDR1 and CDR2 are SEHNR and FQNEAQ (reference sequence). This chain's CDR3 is CASSLVQGLYEQYF. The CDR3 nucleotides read TGTGCCAGCAGCTTAGTGCAGGGACTCTACGAGCAGTACTTC.

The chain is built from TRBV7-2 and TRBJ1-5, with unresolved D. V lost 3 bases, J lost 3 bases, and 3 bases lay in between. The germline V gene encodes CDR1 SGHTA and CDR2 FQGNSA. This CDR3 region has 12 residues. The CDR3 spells CASSFNNQPQHF. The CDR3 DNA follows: TGTGCCAGCAGCTTCAACAATCAGCCCCAGCATTTT.

CDR3 sequence reads: CASSLAAGWEETQYF. The DNA of the CDR3 is TGCGCCAGCAGCTTGGCCGCGGGGTGGGAAGAGACCCAGTACTTC. The rearrangement joins TRBV5-1 to TRBJ2-5; D perhaps matches TRBD2 (6 bases). V was cut by 0 bases and J by 3 bases, with 12 bases left in between. This CDR3 has 15 residues. Germline loops: CDR1 SGHRS, CDR2 YFSETQ.

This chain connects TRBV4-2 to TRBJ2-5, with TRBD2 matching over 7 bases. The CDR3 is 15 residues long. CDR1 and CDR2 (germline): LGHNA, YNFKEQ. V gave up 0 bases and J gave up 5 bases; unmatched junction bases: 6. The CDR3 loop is CASSQDRGGTETQYF. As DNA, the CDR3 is TGTGCCAGCAGCCAAGATAGGGGAGGGACGGAGACCCAGTACTTC.

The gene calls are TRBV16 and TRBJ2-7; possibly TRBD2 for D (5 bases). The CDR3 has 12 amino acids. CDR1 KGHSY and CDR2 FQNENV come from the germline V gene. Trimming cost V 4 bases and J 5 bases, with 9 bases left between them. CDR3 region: CASSLQRDEQYF. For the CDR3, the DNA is TGTGCCAGCAGCCTTCAGAGGGACGAGCAGTACTTC.

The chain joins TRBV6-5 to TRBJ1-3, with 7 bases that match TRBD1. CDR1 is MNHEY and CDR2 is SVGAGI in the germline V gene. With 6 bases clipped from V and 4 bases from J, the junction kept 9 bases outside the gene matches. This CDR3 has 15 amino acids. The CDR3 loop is CASSPDRANGNTIYF. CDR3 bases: TGTGCCAGCAGCCCCGACAGGGCTAACGGAAACACCATATATTTT.

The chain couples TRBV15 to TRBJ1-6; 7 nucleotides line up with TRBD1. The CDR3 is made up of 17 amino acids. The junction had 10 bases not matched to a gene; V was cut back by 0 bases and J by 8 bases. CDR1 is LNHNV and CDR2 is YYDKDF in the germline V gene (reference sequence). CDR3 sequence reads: CATSRDYPRQGDSPLHF. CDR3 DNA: TGTGCCACCAGCAGAGACTATCCCAGACAGGGCGATTCACCCCTCCACTTT.

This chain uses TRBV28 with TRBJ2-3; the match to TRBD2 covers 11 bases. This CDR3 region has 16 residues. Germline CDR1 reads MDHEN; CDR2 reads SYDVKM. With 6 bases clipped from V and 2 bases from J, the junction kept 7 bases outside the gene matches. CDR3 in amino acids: CASRGSSGRDTDTQYF. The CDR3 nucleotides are TGTGCCAGCAGGGGAAGTAGCGGGAGGGACACAGATACGCAGTATTTT.

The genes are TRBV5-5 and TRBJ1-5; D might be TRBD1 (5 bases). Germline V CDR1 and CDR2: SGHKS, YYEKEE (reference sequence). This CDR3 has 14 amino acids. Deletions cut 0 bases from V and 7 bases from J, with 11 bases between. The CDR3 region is CASSLGGVGQPQHF. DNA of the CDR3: TGTGCCAGCAGCTTGGGGGGGGTCGGCCAGCCCCAGCATTTT.

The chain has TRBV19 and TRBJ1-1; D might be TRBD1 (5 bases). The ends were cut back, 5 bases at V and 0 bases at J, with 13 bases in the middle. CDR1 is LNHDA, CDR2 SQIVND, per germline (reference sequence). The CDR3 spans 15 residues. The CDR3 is CASSLHNRMNTEAFF. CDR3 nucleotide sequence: TGTGCCAGTAGTCTCCACAACAGGATGAACACTGAAGCTTTCTTT.

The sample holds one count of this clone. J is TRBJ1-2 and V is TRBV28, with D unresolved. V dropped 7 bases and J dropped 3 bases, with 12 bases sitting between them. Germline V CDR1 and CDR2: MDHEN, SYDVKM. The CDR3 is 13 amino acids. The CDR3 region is CASNLQSDYGYTF. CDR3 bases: TGTGCCAGCAACTTACAGTCGGACTATGGCTACACCTTC.

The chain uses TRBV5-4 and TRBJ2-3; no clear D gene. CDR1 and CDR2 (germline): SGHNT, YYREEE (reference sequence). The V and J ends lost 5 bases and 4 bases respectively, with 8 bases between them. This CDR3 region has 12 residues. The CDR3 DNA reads TGTGCCAGCAGTCAGGTCGCAGATACGCAGTATTTT. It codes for CASSQVADTQYF. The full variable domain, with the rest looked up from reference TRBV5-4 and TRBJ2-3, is ETGVTQSPTHLIKTRGQQVTLRCSSQSGHNTVSWYQQALGQGPQFIFQYYREEENGRGNFPPRFSGLQFPNYSSELNVNALELDDSALYLCASSQVADTQYFGPGTRLTVL.

Here the CDR3 DNA reads TGTGCCAGCAGCGCGACAGGGCGCAACGAGCAGTACTTC. Translation gives CASSATGRNEQYF. V gene TRBV11-2 combines with J gene TRBJ2-7; 7 bases line up with TRBD1. V lost 5 bases and J lost 5; bases outside the gene matches: 6. The CDR3 is made up of 13 amino acids. Looked up from germline, CDR1 is SGHAT and CDR2 is FQNNGV.

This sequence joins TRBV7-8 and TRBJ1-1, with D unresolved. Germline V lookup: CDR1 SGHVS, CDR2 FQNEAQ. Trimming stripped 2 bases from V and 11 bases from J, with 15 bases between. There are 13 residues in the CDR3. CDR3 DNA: TGTGCCAGCAGCTTATTACTCTATCGGCGGGCTTTCTTT. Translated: CASSLLLYRRAFF.

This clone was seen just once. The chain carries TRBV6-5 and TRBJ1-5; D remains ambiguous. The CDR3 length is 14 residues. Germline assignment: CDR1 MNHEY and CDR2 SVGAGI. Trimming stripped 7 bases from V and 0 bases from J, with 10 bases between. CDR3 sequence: CASKRLLSNQPQHF. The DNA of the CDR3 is TGTGCCAGCAAGAGATTACTTAGCAATCAGCCCCAGCATTTT.

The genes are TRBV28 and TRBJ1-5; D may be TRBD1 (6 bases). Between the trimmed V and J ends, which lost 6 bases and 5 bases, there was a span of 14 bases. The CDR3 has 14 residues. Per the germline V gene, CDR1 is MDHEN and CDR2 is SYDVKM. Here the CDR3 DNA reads TGTGCCAGCAGGCGTACAGGGATCCATCAGCCCCAGCATTTT. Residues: CASRRTGIHQPQHF.

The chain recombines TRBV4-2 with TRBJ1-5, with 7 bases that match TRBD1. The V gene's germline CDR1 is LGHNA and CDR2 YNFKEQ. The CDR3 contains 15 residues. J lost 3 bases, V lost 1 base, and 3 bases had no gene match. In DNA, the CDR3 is TGTGCCAGCAGCCAAGGGGGACAGTTCAATCAGCCCCAGCATTTT. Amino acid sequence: CASSQGGQFNQPQHF.

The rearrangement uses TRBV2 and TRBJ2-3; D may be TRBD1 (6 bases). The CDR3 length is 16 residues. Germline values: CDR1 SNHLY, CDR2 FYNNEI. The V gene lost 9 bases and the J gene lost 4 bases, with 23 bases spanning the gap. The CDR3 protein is CARRRGNTGSPDTQYF. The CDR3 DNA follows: TGTGCCAGACGACGGGGTAATACAGGGTCTCCAGATACGCAGTATTTT. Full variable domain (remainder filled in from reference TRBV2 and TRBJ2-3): EPEVTQTPSHQVTQMGQEVILRCVPISNHLYFYWYRQILGQKVEFLVSFYNNEISEKSEIFDDQFSVERPDGSNFTLKIRSTKLEDSAMYFCARRRGNTGSPDTQYFGPGTRLTVL.

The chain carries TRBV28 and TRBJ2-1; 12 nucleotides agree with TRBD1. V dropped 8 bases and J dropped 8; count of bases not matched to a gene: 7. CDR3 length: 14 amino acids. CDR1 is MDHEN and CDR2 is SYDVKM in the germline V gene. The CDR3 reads CASAGQGARHEQFF. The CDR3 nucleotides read TGTGCCAGCGCGGGACAGGGGGCACGACATGAGCAGTTCTTC. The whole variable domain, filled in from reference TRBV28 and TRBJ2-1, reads DVKVTQSSRYLVKRTGEKVFLECVQDMDHENMFWYRQDPGLGLRLIYFSYDVKMKEKGDIPEGYSVSREKKERFSLILESASTNQTSMYLCASAGQGARHEQFFGPGTRLTVL.

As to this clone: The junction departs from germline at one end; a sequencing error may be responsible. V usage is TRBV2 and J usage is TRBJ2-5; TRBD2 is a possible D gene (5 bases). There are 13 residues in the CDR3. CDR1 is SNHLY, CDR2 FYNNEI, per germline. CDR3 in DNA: TGTGCCAGCAGCGGACTTTTCCAAGAGGCCCAGTACTTC. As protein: CASSGLFQEAQYF.

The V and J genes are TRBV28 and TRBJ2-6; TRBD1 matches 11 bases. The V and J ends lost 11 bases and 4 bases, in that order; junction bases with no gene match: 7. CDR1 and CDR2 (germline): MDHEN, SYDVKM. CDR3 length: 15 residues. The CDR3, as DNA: TGTGCCCACGGACAGGGGGCGGCAGGGGCCAACGTCCTGACTTTC. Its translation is CAHGQGAAGANVLTF. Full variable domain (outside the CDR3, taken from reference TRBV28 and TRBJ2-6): DVKVTQSSRYLVKRTGEKVFLECVQDMDHENMFWYRQDPGLGLRLIYFSYDVKMKEKGDIPEGYSVSREKKERFSLILESASTNQTSMYLCAHGQGAAGANVLTFGAGSRLTVL.

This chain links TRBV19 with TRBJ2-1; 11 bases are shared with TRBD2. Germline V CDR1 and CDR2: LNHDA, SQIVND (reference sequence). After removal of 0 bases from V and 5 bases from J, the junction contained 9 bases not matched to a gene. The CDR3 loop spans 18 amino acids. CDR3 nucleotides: TGTGCCAGTAGTATAGAACCCCGGACTAGCGGGTACGACAATGAGCAGTTCTTC. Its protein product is CASSIEPRTSGYDNEQFF.

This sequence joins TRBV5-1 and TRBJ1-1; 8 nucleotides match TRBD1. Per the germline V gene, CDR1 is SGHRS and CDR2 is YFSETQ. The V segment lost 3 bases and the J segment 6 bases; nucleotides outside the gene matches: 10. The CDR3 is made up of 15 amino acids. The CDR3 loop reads CASSSNRGEGAEAFF. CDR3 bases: TGCGCCAGCAGCTCGAACAGGGGGGAAGGGGCTGAAGCTTTCTTT.